This entry lists 28 T cell receptor beta chains sequenced from one sample in a study of T cells in Graves' hyperthyroidism and ophthalmopathy. What was amplified from RNA transcripts were TCR beta CDR3 regions. In the first-round RT-PCR of the TCR CDR3, the HTBI primer set was used. TCRdb reprocessed the multiplex PCR reads with MiXCR, giving one entry per CDR3 protein. The profile shows around 56,000 distinct CDR3 sequences, 53% of them singletons. Sequenced material: blood. These TCRs come from a woman aged 55 to 70 with Graves' ophthalmopathy.

The chain employs TRBV19 and TRBJ2-1, with 9 positions matching TRBD1. V lost 6 bases, J lost 7 bases, and 4 bases stayed unmatched. Per the germline V gene, CDR1 is LNHDA and CDR2 is SQIVND (reference sequence). The CDR3 is 13 amino acids. The CDR3 sequence is CASRTGGGNEQFF. The CDR3 DNA is TGTGCCAGTAGGACAGGGGGGGGGAATGAGCAGTTCTTC.

The chain combines TRBV6-6 with TRBJ2-1; TRBD1 matches at 8 bases. V trimming: 6 bases; J trimming: 0 bases; junction bases outside the gene matches: 4. Germline lookup yields CDR1 MNHNY and CDR2 SVGAGI (reference sequence). The CDR3 is made up of 15 amino acids. The chain's CDR3 is CASRDRESSYNEQFF. The DNA of the CDR3 is TGTGCCAGCAGGGACAGGGAGAGCTCCTACAATGAGCAGTTCTTC.

The chain is built from TRBV10-3 and TRBJ2-1; weak D call: TRBD1 (6 bases). Germline lookup yields CDR1 ENHRY and CDR2 SYGVKD. V lost 7 bases to trimming and J lost 6 bases, with 16 bases between them. The CDR3 length is 14 residues. CDR3 sequence (DNA): TGTGCCATCATAAGCGAAGGGGGTAGCAATGAGCAGTTCTTC. It codes for CAIISEGGSNEQFF.

This clonotype has a count of ten or more. The chain couples TRBV20-1 to TRBJ2-5; 11 bases line up with TRBD2. Per germline, CDR1 DFQATT and CDR2 SNEGSKA (reference sequence). Unmatched junction bases numbered 18, after V lost 1 base and J lost 2 bases. This CDR3 has 20 residues. This CDR3 reads CSARAESGTSGGRIQETQYF. The CDR3 DNA sequence: TGCAGTGCTAGAGCGGAATCGGGTACTAGCGGGGGCCGGATTCAAGAGACCCAGTACTTC.

This clonotype showed up many times. The chain couples TRBV12-3 or TRBV12-4 to TRBJ2-6, with D perhaps TRBD1 or TRBD2 (6 bases each). The CDR3 loop spans 17 amino acids. Trimming took off 2 bases at V and 4 bases at J, with 15 bases between the two ends. The DNA for the CDR3 is TGTGCCAGCAGTTTATGGGGATGGGGGGCCGGGGCCAACGTCCTGACTTTC. Translated: CASSLWGWGAGANVLTF.

This clonotype came up a few times. Possible read error: a much larger clone is one base away. V is TRBV27 and J is TRBJ2-7; D unclear. CDR3 size: 13 residues. CDR1 is MNHEY and CDR2 is SMNVEV in the germline V gene (reference sequence). Trimming took 2 bases from V and 2 from J, leaving 7 bases between them. CDR3 sequence: CASSLRLAYEQYF. CDR3 DNA: TGTGCCAGCAGTTTAAGACTTGCCTACGAGCAGTACTTC.

Remarks on this clonotype: The junction shows a germline mismatch at one end, possibly a read error. This rearrangement joins TRBV13 to TRBJ1-1; D is ambiguous. Germline V gene lookup returns CDR1 PRHDT and CDR2 FYEKMQ (reference sequence). The CDR3 length is 14 residues. The CDR3 sequence is CASSPTGFGTGAFF. The CDR3, as DNA: TGTGCCAGCAGCCCGACGGGGTTCGGCACTGGAGCTTTCTTT.

The chain is built from TRBV9 and TRBJ1-4, with D maybe TRBD1 (5 bases). CDR3 size: 16 residues. From germline, CDR1 is SGDLS and CDR2 YYNGEE. The V end was cut by 0 bases, the J end by 7 bases, with 16 bases between. CDR3 amino acids: CASSVEWKIGAEKLFF. CDR3 nucleotide sequence: TGTGCCAGCAGCGTAGAGTGGAAGATTGGGGCTGAAAAACTGTTTTTT.

This chain connects TRBV7-9 to TRBJ2-3, with 9 bases that match TRBD2. The trim removed 5 bases at V and 3 bases at J, leaving 6 bases unmatched. CDR3 length: 15 residues. The germline V gene encodes CDR1 SEHNR and CDR2 FQNEAQ (reference sequence). The CDR3 DNA follows: TGTGCCAGCAGCAGCTCTAGCGGGGTAACAGATACGCAGTATTTT. Protein: CASSSSSGVTDTQYF. Variable domain in full (rest from reference TRBV7-9 and TRBJ2-3): DTGVSQNPRHKITKRGQNVTFRCDPISEHNRLYWYRQTLGQGPEFLTYFQNEAQLEKSRLLSDRFSAERPKGSFSTLEIQRTEQGDSAMYLCASSSSSGVTDTQYFGPGTRLTVL.

This chain uses TRBV20-1 with TRBJ1-2; no clear D. The V gene's germline CDR1 is DFQATT and CDR2 SNEGSKA (reference sequence). The CDR3 contains 14 residues. V shed 6 bases and J shed 1 base, with 15 bases lying between them. The CDR3 spells CSAREAGYNYGYTF. The CDR3 bases are TGCAGTGCGAGGGAAGCGGGATATAACTATGGCTACACCTTC.

Ten or more counts support this clonotype. The genes are TRBV12-3 or TRBV12-4 and TRBJ2-7; D not certain. V lost 4 bases, J lost 6 bases, and 7 bases lay in between. CDR3 length equals 11 residues. The CDR3 region has the DNA TGTGCCAGCAGTTCCCAGCGCGAGCAGTACTTC. Amino acid sequence: CASSSQREQYF.

V usage is TRBV5-6 and J usage is TRBJ2-1; D may correspond to TRBD1 or TRBD2 (5 bases each). The CDR3 has 14 amino acids. The ends were cut back, 4 bases at V and 7 bases at J, with 15 bases in the middle. Looked up from germline, CDR1 is SGHDT and CDR2 is YYEEEE. The CDR3: CASSGGLATNEQFF. The CDR3 region has the DNA TGTGCCAGCAGCGGGGGTCTCGCAACTAATGAGCAGTTCTTC. Drawing the rest from reference TRBV5-6 and TRBJ2-1, the complete variable domain is DAGVTQSPTHLIKTRGQQVTLRCSPKSGHDTVSWYQQALGQGPQFIFQYYEEEERQRGNFPDRFSGHQFPNYSSELNVNALLLGDSALYLCASSGGLATNEQFFGPGTRLTVL.

The gene calls are TRBV7-2 and TRBJ1-2; a weak D match, TRBD1 (6 bases). Trimming took off 2 bases at V and 5 bases at J, with 9 bases between the two ends. The CDR3 extends over 13 amino acids. Germline CDR1 SGHTA, CDR2 FQGNSA. The CDR3 loop reads CASSLQGHYGYTF. The DNA for the CDR3 is TGTGCCAGCAGCTTACAGGGGCATTATGGCTACACCTTC.

This sequence joins TRBV7-3 and TRBJ2-2; no reliable D call. Germline values: CDR1 SGHTA, CDR2 FQGTGA. This CDR3 is 13 amino acids long. The germline V and J ends were trimmed by 1 base and 8 bases, with 8 bases remaining between them. CDR3 sequence: CASSLIGIGELFF. The CDR3 DNA is TGTGCCAGCAGCTTAATAGGGATTGGGGAGCTGTTTTTT. Full variable domain (rest looked up from reference TRBV7-3 and TRBJ2-2): GAGVSQTPSNKVTEKGKYVELRCDPISGHTALYWYRQSLGQGPEFLIYFQGTGAADDSGLPNDRFFAVRPEGSVSTLKIQRTERGDSAVYLCASSLIGIGELFFGEGSRLTVL.

This clonotype was detected many times. The genes are TRBV19 and TRBJ1-1; TRBD1 matches at 8 bases. V lost 4 bases to trimming and J lost 4 bases; unmatched junction nucleotides: 8. Per germline, CDR1 LNHDA and CDR2 SQIVND (reference sequence). CDR3 length: 15 residues. CDR3 amino acids: CASSTGTGGGTEAFF. The CDR3 region has the DNA TGTGCCAGTAGTACCGGGACAGGCGGGGGCACTGAAGCTTTCTTT.

This clonotype was seen only a few times. A read error may explain this, as a much larger clone is one base away. The V call is TRBV6-5, the J call TRBJ2-1; 10 nucleotides align to TRBD1. Germline V CDR1 and CDR2: MNHEY, SVGAGI. The CDR3 sequence is 16 residues long. CDR3 sequence reads: CASSYSTGGIYNERFF. In nucleotides, the CDR3 is TGTGCCAGCAGTTACTCGACAGGGGGCATCTACAATGAGCGGTTCTTC.

This clonotype was detected a few times. V gene TRBV7-9 combines with J gene TRBJ1-1; the D gene is possibly TRBD1 (5 bases). The CDR3 is 14 residues long. Germline V lookup: CDR1 SEHNR, CDR2 FQNEAQ (reference sequence). V lost 1 base to trimming and J lost 5 bases, with 11 bases between them. For the CDR3, the DNA is TGTGCCAGCAGCTTAGGACAGCCCGGGACTGAAGCTTTCTTT. Protein product: CASSLGQPGTEAFF.

The rearrangement links TRBV6-6 to TRBJ2-3; 8 bases align to TRBD2. The germline V gene encodes CDR1 MNHNY and CDR2 SVGAGI (reference sequence). CDR3 size: 16 residues. Losses at the gene ends were 2 bases for V and 4 bases for J; bases not matched to a gene: 8. CDR3 DNA sequence: TGTGCCAGCAGTTACAAAGCGGGAGATGGTGCAGATACGCAGTATTTT. It translates to CASSYKAGDGADTQYF.

In this sample, this clonotype turned up a few times. This chain uses TRBV24-1 with TRBJ1-2, with D possibly being TRBD1 (6 bases). The germline V and J ends were trimmed by 6 bases and 6 bases, with 10 bases remaining between them. Germline loops: CDR1 KGHDR, CDR2 SFDVKD. The CDR3 is 12 amino acids. The CDR3 loop reads CATSLQGHGYTF. Here the CDR3 DNA reads TGTGCCACCAGTCTGCAGGGGCATGGCTACACCTTC.

Comment on this clonotype: This may arise from a read error, as a much more abundant clone is one base away. The rearrangement links TRBV28 to TRBJ1-1, with D unresolved. Germline CDR1 and CDR2: MDHEN and SYDVKM. CDR3 size: 13 residues. The CDR3 loop is CASSFRVLTEACF. The CDR3 region has the DNA TGTGCCAGCAGTTTTCGGGTGTTGACTGAAGCTTGCTTT.

This clonotype was recorded many times. The genes are TRBV29-1 and TRBJ2-5; 7 bases line up with TRBD1. The CDR3 is 14 residues long. In germline, CDR1 is SQVTM, CDR2 ANQGSEA. Trimming at V came to 4 bases and at J to 3 bases, leaving 8 bases not matched to a gene. The CDR3 loop is CSVVLQGGEETQYF. CDR3 DNA sequence: TGCAGCGTTGTGTTACAAGGGGGCGAAGAGACCCAGTACTTC.

Points on this clonotype: No conserved phenylalanine or tryptophan is present at the end of the CDR3, so a read error is the likely explanation. It is unclear where the CDR3 begins or ends on the DNA, so no DNA is shown, and the CDR3 is as TCRdb lists it. V usage is TRBV12-3 or TRBV12-4 and J usage is TRBJ1-4. A total of 10 residues make up the CDR3, ends included. The CDR3 loop is CASSLYGGRL.

The chain carries TRBV12-3 or TRBV12-4 and TRBJ1-1; possibly TRBD1 for D (6 bases). The CDR3 is 14 amino acids. V lost 1 base and J 5 bases, leaving 11 bases between the germline ends. CDR3 DNA sequence: TGTGCCAGCAGTTTAGGGGGGGCGATAACTGAAGCTTTCTTT. This translates into CASSLGGAITEAFF.

This clonotype was seen ten or more times. V is TRBV9 and J is TRBJ2-7; D not resolved. V shed 0 bases and J shed 6 bases, with 7 bases lying between them. The CDR3 has 12 residues. From germline, CDR1 is SGDLS and CDR2 YYNGEE. The DNA of the CDR3 is TGTGCCAGCAGCGTAGGGGATGGCGAGCAGTACTTC. Amino acids: CASSVGDGEQYF.

The table lists this clonotype with many counts. The CDR3 carries no conserved terminal phenylalanine or tryptophan, so it likely arises from a read error. The gene calls are TRBV12-3 or TRBV12-4 and TRBJ2-3; 11 nucleotides align to TRBD2. The CDR3 loop spans 15 amino acids. With V trimmed by 5 bases and J by 7 bases, 8 bases remained unmatched. This CDR3 is CASSDSGGATNTQYL. As DNA, the CDR3 is TGTGCCAGCAGTGATAGCGGGGGGGCCACCAATACGCAGTATCTT.

About this clonotype: Relative to the germline gene, one junction end is altered; a read error may explain this. V usage is TRBV6-4 and J usage is TRBJ2-6, with no clear D. CDR3 length: 13 amino acids. Germline V gene data show CDR1 as MRHNA and CDR2 as SNTAGT. CDR3 nucleotide sequence: TGTGCCAGCAGTGACTCGACGGTGGGTCGCGCCGCTTTC. Protein sequence: CASSDSTVGRAAF.

The rearrangement uses TRBV15 and TRBJ1-3; 8 bases agree with TRBD1. The CDR3 has 15 residues. V shed 6 bases and J 1 base; nucleotides not matched to a gene: 5. Germline values: CDR1 LNHNV, CDR2 YYDKDF (reference sequence). The CDR3 DNA is TGTGCCACCAGTAGGACAGGGTTTTCTGGAAACACCATATATTTT. Translating gives CATSRTGFSGNTIYF.

Details on this clonotype: A much larger clone sits a single nucleotide away, making a read error possible. The rearrangement links TRBV5-1 to TRBJ2-7, with D maybe TRBD1 (5 bases). The CDR3 sequence is 14 residues long. Per germline, CDR1 SGHRS and CDR2 YFSETQ. The CDR3, as DNA: TGCGCCAGCAGCTTGAGCCAGGGCTCCTCCGAGCAGTACTTC. As protein: CASSLSQGSSEQYF.